These 10 T cell receptor beta chains originate from one sample sequenced in a study of T cell repertoires in cytomegalovirus infection. TCRdb re-derived calls from the reads in MiXCR, one entry per CDR3 protein. The data hold about 400,000 distinct CDR3 sequences, with 18% observed a single time. Sequencing input: PBMCs. These receptors were collected from a human donor in good health (CMV status not recorded). Some clones in this sample may be carry-over from other donors' samples.

This clonotype was observed at least ten times. The chain couples TRBV7-9 to TRBJ2-5, with D perhaps TRBD1 (5 bases). Germline-derived CDR1 and CDR2 are SEHNR and FQNEAQ (reference sequence). Between the trimmed V and J ends, which lost 0 bases and 4 bases, there was a span of 12 bases. The CDR3 is made up of 15 amino acids. CDR3 residues: CASSLAAGRPETQYF. DNA for the CDR3: TGTGCCAGCAGCTTAGCTGCAGGGCGGCCAGAGACCCAGTACTTC.

In its sample, this clonotype was seen a few times. This chain joins TRBV5-6 and TRBJ2-7; 8 bases line up with TRBD2. The CDR3 consists of 15 residues. Unmatched junction bases numbered 13, after V lost 4 bases and J lost 7 bases. Looked up from germline, CDR1 is SGHDT and CDR2 is YYEEEE. CDR3 in amino acids: CASSPPGTRFGEQYF. CDR3 DNA sequence: TGTGCCAGCAGCCCTCCAGGGACTAGGTTTGGAGAGCAGTACTTC.

This clonotype was observed a handful of times. The rearrangement links TRBV20-1 to TRBJ2-7; D is possibly TRBD1 or TRBD2 (5 bases each). The CDR3 extends over 15 amino acids. Germline V gene sequence: CDR1 DFQATT, CDR2 SNEGSKA (reference sequence). Trimming left V 2 bases short and J 4 bases short, with 18 bases between. DNA for the CDR3: TGCAGTGCTAGACCCTCCGCCGGGACGGCGTACGAGCAGTACTTC. It is translated as CSARPSAGTAYEQYF.

This clonotype was seen ten or more times. The chain links TRBV20-1 to TRBJ1-2, with TRBD1 as a possible D gene (5 bases). V was pared by 2 bases and J by 3 bases, with 7 bases between. The CDR3 spans 12 residues. Germline V CDR1 and CDR2: DFQATT, SNEGSKA (reference sequence). CDR3 loop: CSARQGDYGYTF. Written as DNA, the CDR3 is TGCAGTGCTAGACAGGGAGACTATGGCTACACCTTC.

This chain links TRBV18 with TRBJ2-1; 8 bases map to TRBD1. The germline gives CDR1 KGHSH, CDR2 LQKENI. This CDR3 is built from 14 residues. V lost 1 base to trimming and J lost 7 bases; unmatched junction nucleotides: 3. The CDR3 reads CASSPQGQVNEQFF. The CDR3 DNA is TGTGCCAGCTCACCACAGGGACAGGTAAATGAGCAGTTCTTC.

This clonotype was seen many times. The chain recombines TRBV12-3 or TRBV12-4 with TRBJ2-1; D gene ambiguous. The germline V and J ends were trimmed by 7 bases and 6 bases, with 16 bases remaining between them. There are 14 residues in the CDR3. In DNA form, the CDR3 reads TGTGCCAGCACGTTGACTTACAAACCCAATGAGCAGTTCTTC. Residues: CASTLTYKPNEQFF.

As DNA, the CDR3 is TGTGCCAGTAGTGGGCAGCGTGAAGCTTTCTTT. It yields the protein CASSGQREAFF. The rearrangement uses TRBV19 and TRBJ1-1, with no clear D. The CDR3 sequence is 11 residues long. The V end lost 5 bases, the J end lost 7 bases, and 8 bases lay between the germline ends. Looked up from germline, CDR1 is LNHDA and CDR2 is SQIVND (reference sequence).

The J gene is TRBJ2-5, the V gene TRBV12-3 or TRBV12-4, with 8 nucleotides matching TRBD1. Losses at the gene ends were 6 bases for V and 7 bases for J; bases not matched to a gene: 10. This CDR3 contains 14 residues. The CDR3 DNA reads TGTGCCAGCAGCCAACCCAGGGGGCTCGGGACCCAGTACTTC. As protein: CASSQPRGLGTQYF.

This clonotype was recorded a few times. The chain recombines TRBV2 with TRBJ2-7; possible D gene TRBD2, 5 bases. V was trimmed by 7 bases and J by 0 bases, leaving 13 bases between them. The CDR3 totals 14 residues. Germline assignment: CDR1 SNHLY and CDR2 FYNNEI. The CDR3 coding sequence is TGTGCCAGCAAGACGGAGGCTAGCTCCTACGAGCAGTACTTC. Amino acids: CASKTEASSYEQYF.

V and J are TRBV20-1 and TRBJ2-7, with D hard to call. V gave up 1 base and J gave up 5 bases, with 6 bases separating them. The CDR3 extends over 11 amino acids. Looked up from germline, CDR1 is DFQATT and CDR2 is SNEGSKA (reference sequence). CDR3 in DNA: TGCAGTGCTAGAGTCCCCAACGAGCAGTACTTC. This sequence encodes CSARVPNEQYF.